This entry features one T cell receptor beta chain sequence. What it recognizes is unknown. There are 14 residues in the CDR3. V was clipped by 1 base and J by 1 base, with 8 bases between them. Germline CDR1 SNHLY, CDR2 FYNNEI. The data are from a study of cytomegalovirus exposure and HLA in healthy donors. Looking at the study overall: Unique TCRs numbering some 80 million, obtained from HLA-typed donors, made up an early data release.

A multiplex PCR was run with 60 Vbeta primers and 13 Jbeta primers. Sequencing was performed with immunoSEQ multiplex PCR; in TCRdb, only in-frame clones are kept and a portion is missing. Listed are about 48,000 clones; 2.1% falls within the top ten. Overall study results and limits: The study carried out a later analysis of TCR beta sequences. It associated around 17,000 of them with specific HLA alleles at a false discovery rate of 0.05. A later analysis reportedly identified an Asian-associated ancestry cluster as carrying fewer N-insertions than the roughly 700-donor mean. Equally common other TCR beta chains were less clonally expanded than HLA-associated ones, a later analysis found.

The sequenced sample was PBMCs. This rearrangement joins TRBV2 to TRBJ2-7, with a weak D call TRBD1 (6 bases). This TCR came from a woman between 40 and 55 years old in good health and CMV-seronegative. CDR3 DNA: TGTGCCAGCAGTGAAGGGACAGCGTCCTACGAGCAGTACTTC. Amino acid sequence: CASSEGTASYEQYF.